This T cell receptor (beta chain) was sequenced in a study of patients and donors after allogeneic stem cell transplantation. The CDR3 runs 14 residues. Germline V gene lookup returns CDR1 DFQATT and CDR2 SNEGSKA (reference sequence). V was pared by 5 bases and J by 6 bases, with 19 bases between. TCRdb reprocessed the RT-PCR reads via MiXCR and lists one record per CDR3 protein. There are 800,000 to 1,000,000 distinct CDR3 sequences in the sample; over 15% occur only once, and 5.5% to 6.5% lies in the top ten. The sample consisted of blood, either unsorted or a sorted T cell fraction (not recorded which). The chain links TRBV20-1 to TRBJ1-2, with TRBD1 as a possible D gene (6 bases). The receptor comes from a human donor who was either an allogeneic HSCT recipient or a stem cell or donor lymphocyte infusion donor (not recorded which). It is not recorded whose cells these are; they may come from a transplant donor. The CDR3, as DNA: TGCAGTGCTCGTTATAGTGGGACATACCATGGCTACACCTTC. This codes for CSARYSGTYHGYTF.